This T cell receptor (beta chain) emerged from a study of shared clonotypes between healthy human individuals. V gave up 4 bases and J gave up 1 base, with 3 bases separating them. Looked up from germline, CDR1 is MNHNY and CDR2 is SVGAGI (reference sequence). The CDR3 is 12 amino acids. Using immunoSEQ multiplex PCR, the repertoire was profiled, and TCRdb retains in-frame clones only, with some absent. The table records about 1 million clones, around 78% of them present only once. The clonotype comes from a man aged 18 to 29 in good health. Some clones in this sample may be carry-over from other donors' samples. This sequence joins TRBV6-6 and TRBJ2-3; D is unclear. Sequenced: memory CD4+ T cells from PBMCs. Subset meaning: CD45RA-negative fraction. The CDR3 coding sequence is TGTGCCAGCAGTTTAGGCACAGATACGCAGTATTTT. This encodes CASSLGTDTQYF.